These 10 T cell receptor beta chains originate from one sample sequenced in a study of graft-versus-host responses after intestinal transplantation. Data came from immunoSEQ multiplex PCR; TCRdb stores just in-frame clones and leaves some out. Here the sample spans 33,000 or so clones, around 94% being singletons. The specimen was PBMCs, collected 16 days after intestinal transplant. Every receptor here comes from a human patient who received an intestinal transplant, so some T cells may come from the graft donor.

The chain recombines TRBV9 with TRBJ2-3; D perhaps matches TRBD1 (6 bases). Trimming left V 4 bases short and J 5 bases short, with 11 bases between. The CDR3 length is 13 residues. Per germline, CDR1 SGDLS and CDR2 YYNGEE. CDR3 sequence reads: CASSITGLDTQYF. The CDR3 region has the DNA TGTGCCAGCAGCATAACAGGGTTAGATACGCAGTATTTT. The entire variable domain, with the rest obtained from reference TRBV9 and TRBJ2-3, is as follows: DSGVTQTPKHLITATGQRVTLRCSPRSGDLSVYWYQQSLDQGLQFLIQYYNGEERAKGNILERFSAQQFPDLHSELNLSSLELGDSALYFCASSITGLDTQYFGPGTRLTVL.

The chain has TRBV5-1 and TRBJ2-2; D possibly corresponds to TRBD2 (5 bases). Trimming took off 0 bases at V and 2 bases at J, with 8 bases between the two ends. CDR3 length equals 15 residues. Germline lookup yields CDR1 SGHRS and CDR2 YFSETQ. The CDR3 sequence is CASSLVPGNTGELFF. The CDR3 nucleotides are TGCGCCAGCAGCTTGGTCCCGGGAAACACCGGGGAGCTGTTTTTT.

This chain joins TRBV9 and TRBJ2-1; TRBD1 matches at 7 bases. Germline-derived CDR1 and CDR2 are SGDLS and YYNGEE. This CDR3 has 15 residues. Unmatched junction bases numbered 11, after V lost 4 bases and J lost 7 bases. CDR3 in DNA: TGTGCCAGCAGCTTCCGTTGGGACAGAACTAATGAGCAGTTCTTC. Its protein is CASSFRWDRTNEQFF.

V gene TRBV6-4 combines with J gene TRBJ2-2, with D perhaps TRBD1 (6 bases). The germline CDR1 and CDR2 sequences are MRHNA and SNTAGT. V lost 0 bases and J 5 bases, leaving 10 bases between the germline ends. The CDR3 is 15 residues long. CDR3 bases: TGTGCCAGCAGTGACTCGTATCAGGGGACCGGGGAGCTGTTTTTT. This encodes CASSDSYQGTGELFF.

The V call is TRBV19, the J call TRBJ1-5, with D unresolved. The CDR3 consists of 14 residues. CDR1 and CDR2 (germline): LNHDA, SQIVND (reference sequence). The V and J ends lost 3 bases and 1 base respectively, with 7 bases between them. The CDR3 coding sequence is TGTGCCAGTAGTATGCTTTACAGCAATCAGCCCCAGCATTTT. This gives the protein CASSMLYSNQPQHF.

The rearrangement joins TRBV6-5 to TRBJ2-1; TRBD2 agrees at 11 bases. This CDR3 comprises 15 residues. The V and J ends lost 6 bases and 3 bases, in that order; junction bases with no gene match: 4. Germline V gene sequence: CDR1 MNHEY, CDR2 SVGAGI. The CDR3, as DNA: TGTGCCAGCAGCTGGGGACTAGCGGACTACAATGAGCAGTTCTTC. Translating it yields CASSWGLADYNEQFF.

This chain connects TRBV28 to TRBJ2-1; 15 bases match TRBD2. V lost 5 bases to trimming and J lost 4 bases; unmatched junction nucleotides: 3. Germline V gene sequence: CDR1 MDHEN, CDR2 SYDVKM. The CDR3 length is 16 residues. The CDR3 nucleotides are TGTGCCAGCAGTGGACTAGCGGGAGGGCCGTACAATGAGCAGTTCTTC. Amino acid sequence: CASSGLAGGPYNEQFF.

The rearrangement links TRBV15 to TRBJ2-7; 7 nucleotides line up with TRBD1. Germline values: CDR1 LNHNV, CDR2 YYDKDF (reference sequence). The CDR3 totals 16 residues. Germline trimming cut 0 bases from V and 2 bases from J; bases unmatched to any gene: 7. CDR3 nucleotide sequence: TGTGCCACCAGCAGAGATCGGGCCAGGGGGACCTACGAGCAGTACTTC. Its translation is CATSRDRARGTYEQYF. The full variable domain, rest sourced from reference TRBV15 and TRBJ2-7, is DAMVIQNPRYQVTQFGKPVTLSCSQTLNHNVMYWYQQKSSQAPKLLFHYYDKDFNNEADTPDNFQSRRPNTSFCFLDIRSPGLGDTAMYLCATSRDRARGTYEQYFGPGTRLTVT.

The chain uses TRBV19 and TRBJ2-7, with 10 bases matching TRBD1. The CDR3 is 13 amino acids. J lost 4 bases, V lost 6 bases, and 3 bases had no gene match. Per the germline V gene, CDR1 is LNHDA and CDR2 is SQIVND (reference sequence). The CDR3 DNA follows: TGTGCCAGTAGGGGGACAGGGGCGTACGAGCAGTACTTC. As protein: CASRGTGAYEQYF.

This sequence joins TRBV28 and TRBJ2-3; D is possibly TRBD1 (5 bases). Germline V gene data show CDR1 as MDHEN and CDR2 as SYDVKM. V was pared by 2 bases and J by 12 bases, with 12 bases between. The CDR3 loop spans 12 amino acids. The CDR3 reads CASSLGQGPQYF. In DNA, the CDR3 is TGTGCCAGCAGTTTAGGGCAGGGTCCTCAGTATTTT.